This T cell receptor (beta chain) was obtained from a study of post-analysis software for immune sequencing data. Study details: Courses of disease covered relapsing-remitting, secondary progressive and progressive-relapsing multiple sclerosis.

The trim removed 1 base at V and 5 bases at J, leaving 11 bases unmatched. The CDR3 contains 16 residues. Germline V CDR1 and CDR2: DFQATT, SNEGSKA (reference sequence). The library was made from cDNA and included unique molecular identifiers. T cells numbering roughly 0.9 to 11 million gave rise to roughly 0.5 million cDNA molecules. TCRdb itself ran the PCR reads through MiXCR, one entry per CDR3 protein. The sample contains fewer than 850,000 distinct CDR3 sequences, roughly 27% of which appear only once. Study-level results: Significantly decreased normalized Chao1 diversity was recorded for multiple sclerosis patients relative to controls. Roughly five TRBV segments were more frequent in patients than controls; TRBV5-6, TRBV5-1 and TRBV20-1 belonged to this group.

Concerning this clonotype: The antigen is not known.

The rearrangement joins TRBV20-1 to TRBJ2-5; 9 bases fit TRBD1. The TCR sequence derives from a girl aged 5-17 years with multiple sclerosis. Sequenced: blood. The DNA for the CDR3 is TGCAGTGCTAGAGTCCCTCCGGGACAGGGAGGGGAGACCCAGTACTTC. This codes for CSARVPPGQGGETQYF.